These 10 T cell receptor beta chains were sequenced from one sample in a study of T cells in Graves' hyperthyroidism and ophthalmopathy. Amplified regions were TCR beta CDR3 sequences from RNA transcripts. The HTBI primer set was used in a first-round RT-PCR of the TCR CDR3. TCRdb re-derived calls from the multiplex PCR reads in MiXCR, one entry per CDR3 protein. The sample yields 300,000 to 400,000 distinct CDR3 sequences, approximately 13% seen once. Sequencing used blood. These receptors were collected from an older woman with Graves' hyperthyroidism.

This clonotype was detected many times. This chain joins TRBV4-1 and TRBJ2-7, with 9 bases fitting TRBD1. V trimming: 4 bases; J trimming: 4 bases; junction bases outside the gene matches: 11. Germline lookup yields CDR1 MGHRA and CDR2 YSYEKL. This CDR3 comprises 16 residues. The CDR3 bases are TGCGCCAGCAGCCGATGGGACAGGGCTTATCGGTACGAGCAGTACTTC. Encoded protein: CASSRWDRAYRYEQYF.

This clonotype was seen many times. The V call is TRBV28, the J call TRBJ2-1; 9 bases are shared with TRBD2. Germline V lookup: CDR1 MDHEN, CDR2 SYDVKM. V was clipped by 4 bases and J by 8 bases; unmatched bases: 15. CDR3 length: 17 amino acids. DNA for the CDR3: TGTGCCAGCAGTTGGCGTTTAGCGGGAGAGGTCGGATATGAGCAGTTCTTC. Translated, it gives CASSWRLAGEVGYEQFF.

This clonotype was counted at least ten times. J is TRBJ1-1 and V is TRBV19; 11 nucleotides agree with TRBD1. The germline CDR1 and CDR2 sequences are LNHDA and SQIVND (reference sequence). The CDR3 totals 16 residues. J gave up 0 bases and V 4 bases, and 4 bases lay outside the gene matches. The CDR3 nucleotides are TGTGCCAGTAGTACCGGACAGGGGGCAGTGAACACTGAAGCTTTCTTT. It specifies CASSTGQGAVNTEAFF.

The chain links TRBV19 to TRBJ2-5; 9 positions agree with TRBD1. The CDR3 is made up of 16 amino acids. The ends lost 4 bases at V and 1 base at J; junction bases unmatched: 7. The germline CDR1 and CDR2 sequences are LNHDA and SQIVND (reference sequence). The CDR3 loop is CASSTRQGGTQETQYF. The CDR3 nucleotides read TGTGCCAGTAGTACCCGACAGGGGGGAACCCAAGAGACCCAGTACTTC.

Turning to this clonotype: It may be a read error: a sequence one base away is much more abundant. V usage is TRBV18 and J usage is TRBJ1-1; tentative D call: TRBD1 (6 bases). V was pared by 1 base and J by 3 bases, with 12 bases between. Per the germline V gene, CDR1 is KGHSH and CDR2 is LQKENI. This CDR3 is 15 amino acids long. CDR3 sequence reads: CASSPRGGQYTEAFF. DNA of the CDR3: TGTGCCAGCTCACCACGGGGGGGCCAATACACTGAAGCTTTCTTT.

The sample holds many counts of this clonotype. V gene TRBV18 combines with J gene TRBJ2-4; 10 bases are shared with TRBD2. Per germline, CDR1 KGHSH and CDR2 LQKENI. V trimming: 0 bases; J trimming: 9 bases; junction bases outside the gene matches: 5. This CDR3 region has 15 residues. The CDR3 DNA sequence: TGTGCCAGCTCACCACCAGGGCTAGCGGGAGTCATTCAGTACTTC. Translated, it gives CASSPPGLAGVIQYF.

In its sample, this clonotype was seen many times. CDR3 region: CASSLGLPNEQFF. CDR3 sequence (DNA): TGTGCCAGCAGCTTGGGACTCCCCAATGAGCAGTTCTTC. V usage is TRBV5-6 and J usage is TRBJ2-1, with D unresolved. The CDR3 is made up of 13 amino acids. The germline gives CDR1 SGHDT, CDR2 YYEEEE. Trimming took 0 bases from V and 6 from J, leaving 7 bases between them. The full variable domain, with the rest looked up from reference TRBV5-6 and TRBJ2-1, is DAGVTQSPTHLIKTRGQQVTLRCSPKSGHDTVSWYQQALGQGPQFIFQYYEEEERQRGNFPDRFSGHQFPNYSSELNVNALLLGDSALYLCASSLGLPNEQFFGPGTRLTVL.

This clonotype was observed many times. This chain uses TRBV11-2 with TRBJ1-4; D unclear. The V end lost 4 bases, the J end lost 0 bases, and 15 bases lay between the germline ends. The CDR3 totals 17 residues. Germline V gene sequence: CDR1 SGHAT, CDR2 FQNNGV. The chain's CDR3 is CASSSLRALSTNEKLFF. The CDR3 DNA is TGTGCCAGCAGCTCTCTGCGGGCACTTTCAACTAATGAAAAACTGTTTTTT.

The V gene is TRBV10-3, the J gene TRBJ1-1; D is unresolved. The CDR3 is 13 residues long. The V end was cut by 2 bases, the J end by 1 base, with 5 bases between. The germline gives CDR1 ENHRY, CDR2 SYGVKD. CDR3 in amino acids: CAISEAGNTEAFF. CDR3 DNA: TGTGCCATCAGTGAGGCAGGGAACACTGAAGCTTTCTTT.

Ten or more counts support this clonotype. This chain joins TRBV20-1 and TRBJ2-7; D possibly corresponds to TRBD1 (6 bases). V was trimmed by 0 bases and J by 6 bases, leaving 15 bases between them. The CDR3 is 14 residues long. Per germline, CDR1 DFQATT and CDR2 SNEGSKA (reference sequence). The CDR3 here is CSARDQGRGGEQYF. The CDR3 DNA reads as TGCAGTGCTAGAGATCAGGGCAGGGGCGGCGAGCAGTACTTC.